The TCR beta chain described here comes from a study of T-cell reconstitution after alpha-beta-depleted transplantation in children. For TCRbeta, the library was prepared with unique molecular identifiers. One entry per CDR3 protein results from TCRdb running MiXCR on the PCR reads. Counted here are about 500,000 distinct CDR3 sequences, over 25% occurring once; the ten biggest clones make up roughly 2.5%. Per the germline V gene, CDR1 is MDHEN and CDR2 is SYDVKM. The V and J ends lost 6 bases and 2 bases, in that order; junction bases with no gene match: 9. The CDR3 spans 15 residues. The J gene is TRBJ1-1, the V gene TRBV28; 7 bases align to TRBD1. The clonotype comes from a human donor who donated a stem cell graft to a child with aplastic anemia. The source material was PBMCs from the stem cell graft donor, sampled from the stem cell graft. CDR3 amino acids: CASSISGTVNTEAFF. The CDR3 DNA sequence: TGTGCCAGCAGCATCTCCGGGACAGTAAACACTGAAGCTTTCTTT.